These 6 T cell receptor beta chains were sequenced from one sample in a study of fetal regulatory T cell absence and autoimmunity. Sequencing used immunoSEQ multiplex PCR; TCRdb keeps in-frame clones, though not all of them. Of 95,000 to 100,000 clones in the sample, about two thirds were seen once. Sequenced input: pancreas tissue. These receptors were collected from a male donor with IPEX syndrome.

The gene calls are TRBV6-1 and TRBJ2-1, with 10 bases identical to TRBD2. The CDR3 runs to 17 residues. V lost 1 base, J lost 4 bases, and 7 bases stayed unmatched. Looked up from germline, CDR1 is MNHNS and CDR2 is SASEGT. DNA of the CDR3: TGTGCCAGCAGTGAAGGGCCTAGCGGGAGCCATTACAATGAGCAGTTCTTC. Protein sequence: CASSEGPSGSHYNEQFF.

CDR3 nucleotide sequence: TGTGCCAGTCCCCAGGGCAGGACGAACTATGGCTACACCTTC. This codes for CASPQGRTNYGYTF. The V and J genes are TRBV19 and TRBJ1-2, with a tentative D call TRBD1 (5 bases). This CDR3 has 14 amino acids. Trimming removed 8 bases at V and 2 bases at J, with 15 bases between. CDR1 is LNHDA, CDR2 SQIVND, per germline (reference sequence).

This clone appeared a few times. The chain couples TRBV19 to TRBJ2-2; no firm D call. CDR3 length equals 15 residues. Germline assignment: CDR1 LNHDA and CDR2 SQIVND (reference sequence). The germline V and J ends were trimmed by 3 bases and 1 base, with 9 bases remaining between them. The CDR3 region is CASSIGWGNTGELFF. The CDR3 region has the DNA TGTGCCAGTAGTATTGGTTGGGGGAACACCGGGGAGCTGTTTTTT.

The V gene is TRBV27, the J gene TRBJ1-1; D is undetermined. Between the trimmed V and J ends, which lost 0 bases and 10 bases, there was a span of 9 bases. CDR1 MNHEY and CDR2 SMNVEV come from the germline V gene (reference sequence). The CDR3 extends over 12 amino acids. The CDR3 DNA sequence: TGTGCCAGCAGTTTATCTGGCCGTGCAGCTTTCTTT. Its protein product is CASSLSGRAAFF.

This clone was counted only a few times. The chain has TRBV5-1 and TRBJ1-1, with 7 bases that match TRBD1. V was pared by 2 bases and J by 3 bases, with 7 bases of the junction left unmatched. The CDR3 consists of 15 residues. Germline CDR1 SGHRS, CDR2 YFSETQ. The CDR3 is CASSFLRTGDTEAFF. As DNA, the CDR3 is TGCGCCAGCAGCTTTCTGCGTACAGGGGACACTGAAGCTTTCTTT.

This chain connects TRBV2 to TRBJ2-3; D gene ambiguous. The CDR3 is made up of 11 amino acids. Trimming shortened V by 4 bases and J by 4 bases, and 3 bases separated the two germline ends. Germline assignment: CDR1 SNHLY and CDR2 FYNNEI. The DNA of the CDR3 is TGTGCCAGCAGTGTCGCAGATACGCAGTATTTT. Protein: CASSVADTQYF.